Following are 21 T cell receptor beta chains from one sample sequenced in a study of blood T cell repertoires in COVID-19. Produced via immunoSEQ multiplex PCR; TCRdb's table is partial and in-frame only. The profile shows approximately 75,000 clones, 90% of them singletons. Sequencing used peripheral blood. The source of these receptors is a human donor in a cohort sampled during active COVID-19.

This sequence joins TRBV3-1 (or the pseudogene TRBV3-2) and TRBJ2-1; TRBD2 matches at 8 bases. Germline V gene sequence: CDR1 LGHDT, CDR2 YNNKEL (reference sequence). The CDR3 has 15 residues. V shed 1 base and J 8 bases; nucleotides not matched to a gene: 7. This CDR3 reads CASSQVAGGPDEQFF. The CDR3 DNA sequence: TGTGCCAGCAGCCAAGTCGCGGGGGGCCCGGATGAGCAGTTCTTC.

The chain links TRBV30 to TRBJ1-2, with TRBD1 matching 10 bases. The V segment lost 3 bases and the J segment 2 bases; nucleotides outside the gene matches: 3. The CDR3 consists of 14 residues. Germline values: CDR1 GTSNPN, CDR2 SVGIG (reference sequence). CDR3 sequence: CAWRGQGRNYGYTF. CDR3 bases: TGTGCCTGGAGGGGACAGGGGAGGAACTATGGCTACACCTTC.

The rearrangement links TRBV6-5 to TRBJ2-3; 8 nucleotides match TRBD1. The CDR3 spans 15 residues. Germline V gene sequence: CDR1 MNHEY, CDR2 SVGAGI. V shed 8 bases, J shed 4 bases, and the junction held 11 bases outside the gene matches. CDR3: CASSPQGQVPDTQYF. CDR3 bases: TGTGCCAGCTCACCCCAGGGACAGGTCCCAGATACGCAGTATTTT.

V usage is TRBV7-2 and J usage is TRBJ1-2; the match to TRBD1 covers 8 bases. Germline CDR1 SGHTA, CDR2 FQGNSA. This CDR3 contains 14 residues. With 5 bases clipped from V and 2 bases from J, the junction kept 4 bases outside the gene matches. CDR3 in amino acids: CASSPQGGNYGYTF. In DNA, the CDR3 is TGTGCCAGCAGCCCACAGGGGGGGAACTATGGCTACACCTTC.

V is TRBV7-9 and J is TRBJ1-3; perhaps TRBD1 as D (6 bases). CDR3 length: 15 amino acids. Germline V CDR1 and CDR2: SEHNR, FQNEAQ (reference sequence). With 2 bases removed from V and 1 base from J, the gap between germline ends came to 9 bases. For the CDR3, the DNA is TGTGCCAGCAGCTTACTAACAGGGTCTGGAAACACCATATATTTT. Translation: CASSLLTGSGNTIYF. The full variable domain, in which reference TRBV7-9 and TRBJ1-3 provide the parts outside the CDR3, is DTGVSQNPRHKITKRGQNVTFRCDPISEHNRLYWYRQTLGQGPEFLTYFQNEAQLEKSRLLSDRFSAERPKGSFSTLEIQRTEQGDSAMYLCASSLLTGSGNTIYFGEGSWLTVV.

The genes are TRBV14 and TRBJ1-1; 10 positions match TRBD1. Germline V gene sequence: CDR1 SGHDN, CDR2 FVKESK. This CDR3 contains 15 residues. Trimming took 2 bases from V and 4 from J; bases not matched to a gene: 4. DNA of the CDR3: TGTGCCAGCAGCCAACTCCGGGACAGGGGCACTGAAGCTTTCTTT. Residues: CASSQLRDRGTEAFF. Looking up the rest from reference TRBV14 and TRBJ1-1 gives the full variable domain: EAGVTQFPSHSVIEKGQTVTLRCDPISGHDNLYWYRRVMGKEIKFLLHFVKESKQDESGMPNNRFLAERTGGTYSTLKVQPAELEDSGVYFCASSQLRDRGTEAFFGQGTRLTVV.

V and J are TRBV5-1 and TRBJ1-6; perhaps TRBD1 as D (5 bases). Per germline, CDR1 SGHRS and CDR2 YFSETQ. V was clipped by 4 bases and J by 1 base, with 18 bases between them. This CDR3 spans 18 amino acids. CDR3 DNA sequence: TGCGCCAGCAGCCTGGAGCCGACGGGGGGATCCTATAATTCACCCCTCCACTTT. It encodes CASSLEPTGGSYNSPLHF.

J is TRBJ2-1 and V is TRBV27; the D gene is possibly TRBD2 (5 bases). Germline-derived CDR1 and CDR2 are MNHEY and SMNVEV (reference sequence). The V end lost 5 bases, the J end lost 10 bases, and 12 bases lay between the germline ends. CDR3 length: 12 amino acids. CDR3 protein: CASSLPSGEQFF. CDR3 in DNA: TGTGCCAGCAGTCTACCCTCGGGAGAGCAGTTCTTC.

The chain couples TRBV18 to TRBJ2-7, with 8 bases fitting TRBD1. The CDR3 sequence is 15 residues long. Germline V gene lookup returns CDR1 KGHSH and CDR2 LQKENI. The V and J ends lost 2 bases and 2 bases, in that order; junction bases with no gene match: 5. In nucleotides, the CDR3 is TGTGCCAGCTCACCAACCGGGACAGGCGCCTACGAGCAGTACTTC. Its translation is CASSPTGTGAYEQYF.

The gene calls are TRBV14 and TRBJ1-2, with D possibly matching TRBD1 (6 bases). The CDR3 sequence is 14 residues long. V was pared by 4 bases and J by 6 bases, with 15 bases between. The germline V gene encodes CDR1 SGHDN and CDR2 FVKESK. In DNA form, the CDR3 reads TGTGCCAGCAGCCCTTACGGCAGGGGCGATGGCTACACCTTC. Translating it yields CASSPYGRGDGYTF.

V and J are TRBV19 and TRBJ1-5; D gene ambiguous. The CDR3 totals 16 residues. CDR1 is LNHDA, CDR2 SQIVND, per germline (reference sequence). Trimming pared 2 bases from V and 0 bases from J, leaving 11 bases between. CDR3 in amino acids: CASSITSHFSNQPQHF. The CDR3 DNA reads TGTGCCAGTAGTATAACGTCTCACTTTAGCAATCAGCCCCAGCATTTT.

The chain is built from TRBV27 and TRBJ2-5, with 10 bases matching TRBD2. V shed 6 bases, J shed 4 bases, and the junction held 5 bases outside the gene matches. CDR3 length equals 14 residues. Per germline, CDR1 MNHEY and CDR2 SMNVEV (reference sequence). CDR3 loop: CASRQAGGRETQYF. The CDR3 DNA follows: TGTGCCAGCAGACAAGCGGGGGGGAGAGAGACCCAGTACTTC.

The chain employs TRBV29-1 and TRBJ2-5, with 7 nucleotides matching TRBD2. Germline CDR1 SQVTM, CDR2 ANQGSEA. Trimming at V came to 2 bases and at J to 4 bases, leaving 4 bases not matched to a gene. This CDR3 is 13 amino acids long. The CDR3 region is CSVEIGRAETQYF. CDR3 nucleotides: TGCAGCGTTGAAATAGGGAGGGCAGAGACCCAGTACTTC.

V and J are TRBV2 and TRBJ1-2; 11 bases are shared with TRBD1. This CDR3 comprises 15 residues. V shed 0 bases and J 6 bases; nucleotides not matched to a gene: 3. Germline V gene lookup returns CDR1 SNHLY and CDR2 FYNNEI. The CDR3 here is CASSEARTGGDGYTF. For the CDR3, the DNA is TGTGCCAGCAGTGAAGCTCGGACAGGGGGCGATGGCTACACCTTC.

This sequence joins TRBV14 and TRBJ1-2, with TRBD1 matching 7 bases. CDR1 and CDR2 from the germline V gene are SGHDN and FVKESK. V shed 5 bases and J 5 bases; nucleotides not matched to a gene: 17. The CDR3 runs to 17 residues. The CDR3, as DNA: TGTGCCAGCAGCGGGCGACCCCGACAGGGTCGGAATTATGGCTACACCTTC. It translates to CASSGRPRQGRNYGYTF.

The V and J genes are TRBV12-5 and TRBJ1-1; 7 positions match TRBD1. In germline, CDR1 is LGHNT, CDR2 FRNRAP. Unmatched junction bases numbered 7, after V lost 5 bases and J lost 1 base. The CDR3 consists of 15 residues. CDR3 protein: CASGARQGGNTEAFF. The CDR3 nucleotides are TGTGCTAGTGGTGCCCGACAGGGAGGGAACACTGAAGCTTTCTTT.

The rearrangement uses TRBV11-2 and TRBJ1-3; 7 bases agree with TRBD1. There are 15 residues in the CDR3. With V trimmed by 5 bases and J by 7 bases, 11 bases remained unmatched. Looked up from germline, CDR1 is SGHAT and CDR2 is FQNNGV. The CDR3 is CASSLDRDLGNTIYF. The CDR3 region has the DNA TGTGCCAGCAGCCTTGACAGGGACCTGGGTAACACCATATATTTT.

This clone was seen a handful of times. Since no conserved phenylalanine or tryptophan closes the CDR3, a read error is the likely cause. The DNA is left out, because the CDR3 cannot be placed on it with certainty; the CDR3 is given as TCRdb lists it. The J gene is TRBJ1-2, the V gene TRBV11-3. Per germline, CDR1 SGHNT and CDR2 YENEEA. The CDR3 comprises 14 residues, both ends counted. The CDR3: CASSLDLDAGGEHR.

V is TRBV5-1 and J is TRBJ2-3; 14 positions agree with TRBD2. After removal of 0 bases from V and 5 bases from J, the junction contained 5 bases not matched to a gene. The CDR3 runs 17 residues. CDR1 and CDR2 (germline): SGHRS, YFSETQ. CDR3 nucleotide sequence: TGCGCCAGCAGCTTGGTAGGACTAGCGGGGGGAGGAGATACGCAGTATTTT. Amino acid sequence: CASSLVGLAGGGDTQYF. Variable domain in full (rest from reference TRBV5-1 and TRBJ2-3): KAGVTQTPRYLIKTRGQQVTLSCSPISGHRSVSWYQQTPGQGLQFLFEYFSETQRNKGNFPGRFSGRQFSNSRSEMNVSTLELGDSALYLCASSLVGLAGGGDTQYFGPGTRLTVL.

The V gene is TRBV6-1, the J gene TRBJ1-1, with D tentatively TRBD1 (5 bases). V lost 3 bases to trimming and J lost 5 bases, with 16 bases between them. The CDR3 covers 15 residues. In germline, CDR1 is MNHNS, CDR2 SASEGT. CDR3 coding DNA: TGTGCCAGCAGTGACGCCCCAGGGCCGTCGACTGAAGCTTTCTTT. Protein product: CASSDAPGPSTEAFF.

The chain uses TRBV5-1 and TRBJ2-3, with a possible D match to TRBD1 (8 bases). Germline CDR1 is SGHRS and CDR2 is YFSETQ. V was trimmed by 0 bases and J by 3 bases, leaving 14 bases between them. The CDR3 is made up of 16 amino acids. Written as DNA, the CDR3 is TGCGCCAGCAGCTTGGCAACAGGGGGAGGGACAGATACGCAGTATTTT. It translates to CASSLATGGGTDTQYF.